This TCR beta chain was identified during a study of T cells in Graves' hyperthyroidism and ophthalmopathy. This clonotype was recorded many times. A lack of ophthalmopathy progression within 18 months defined stable Graves' hyperthyroidism. The diagnoses drew upon clinical symptoms, serum thyroxine and TRAb, thyroid ultrasound and orbital computed tomography. Germline CDR1 MNHEY, CDR2 SMNVEV (reference sequence). CDR3 size: 18 residues. The V end was cut by 6 bases, the J end by 8 bases, with 26 bases between. Regions amplified from RNA transcripts were the TCR beta CDR3 regions. Using the HTBI primer set, a first-round RT-PCR was run on the TCR CDR3. In TCRdb, the multiplex PCR reads were re-called with MiXCR into one record per CDR3 protein. This sample yields about 320,000 distinct CDR3 sequences, of which around a sixth are seen a single time; around a third belongs to the top ten.

V and J are TRBV27 and TRBJ1-6; weak D call: TRBD1 (6 bases). Input material: blood. This sequence was found in a man under 40 with Graves' hyperthyroidism. In DNA form, the CDR3 reads TGTGCCAGCAGCCAAGAGGGGGGCGACGGAATGATCCATTCACCCCTCCACTTT. The encoded protein is CASSQEGGDGMIHSPLHF.